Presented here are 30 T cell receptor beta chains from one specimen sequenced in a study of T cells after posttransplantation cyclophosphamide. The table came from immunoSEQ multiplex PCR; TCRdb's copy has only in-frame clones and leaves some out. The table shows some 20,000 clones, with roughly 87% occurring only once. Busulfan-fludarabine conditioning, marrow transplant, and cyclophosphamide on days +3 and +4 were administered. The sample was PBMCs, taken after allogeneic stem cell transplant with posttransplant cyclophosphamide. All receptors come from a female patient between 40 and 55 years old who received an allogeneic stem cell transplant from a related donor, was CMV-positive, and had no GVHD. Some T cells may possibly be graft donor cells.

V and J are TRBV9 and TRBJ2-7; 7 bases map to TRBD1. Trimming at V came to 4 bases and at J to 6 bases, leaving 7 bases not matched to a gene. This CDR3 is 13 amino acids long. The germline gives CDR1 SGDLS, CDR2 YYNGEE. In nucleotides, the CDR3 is TGTGCCAGCAGCACCCGACAGGGCAGCGAGCAGTACTTC. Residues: CASSTRQGSEQYF.

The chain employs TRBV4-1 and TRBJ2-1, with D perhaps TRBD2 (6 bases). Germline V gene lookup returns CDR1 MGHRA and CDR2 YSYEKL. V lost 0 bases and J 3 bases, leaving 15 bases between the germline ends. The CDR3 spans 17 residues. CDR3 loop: CASSQDLAGRYYNEQFF. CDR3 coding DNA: TGCGCCAGCAGCCAAGATTTGGCGGGGAGATACTACAATGAGCAGTTCTTC.

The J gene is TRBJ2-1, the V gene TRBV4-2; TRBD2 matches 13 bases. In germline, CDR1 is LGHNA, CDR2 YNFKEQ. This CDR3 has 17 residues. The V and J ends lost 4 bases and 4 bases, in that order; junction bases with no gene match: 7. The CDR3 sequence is CASSPTLLAGGYNEQFF. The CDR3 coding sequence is TGTGCCAGCAGCCCTACCCTACTAGCGGGAGGGTACAATGAGCAGTTCTTC.

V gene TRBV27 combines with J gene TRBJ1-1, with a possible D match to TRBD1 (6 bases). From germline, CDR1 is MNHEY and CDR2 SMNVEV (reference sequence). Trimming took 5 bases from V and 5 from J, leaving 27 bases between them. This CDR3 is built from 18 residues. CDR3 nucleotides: TGTGCCAGCAGTAAGGCTGGGGGCGGCCATATAGGGTGGACTGAAGCTTTCTTT. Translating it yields CASSKAGGGHIGWTEAFF.

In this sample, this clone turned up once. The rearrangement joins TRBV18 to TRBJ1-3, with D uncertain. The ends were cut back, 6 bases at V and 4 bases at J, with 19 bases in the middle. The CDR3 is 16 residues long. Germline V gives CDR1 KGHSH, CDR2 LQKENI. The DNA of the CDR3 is TGTGCCAGCTCCCCCCTCTCGGGATCCTGGGGAAACACCATATATTTT. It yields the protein CASSPLSGSWGNTIYF.

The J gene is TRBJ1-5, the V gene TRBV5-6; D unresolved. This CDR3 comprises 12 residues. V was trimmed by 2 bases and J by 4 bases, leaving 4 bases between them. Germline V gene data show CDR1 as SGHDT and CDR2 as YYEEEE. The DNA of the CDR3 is TGTGCCAGCAGCTTCTATAATCAGCCCCAGCATTTT. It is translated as CASSFYNQPQHF.

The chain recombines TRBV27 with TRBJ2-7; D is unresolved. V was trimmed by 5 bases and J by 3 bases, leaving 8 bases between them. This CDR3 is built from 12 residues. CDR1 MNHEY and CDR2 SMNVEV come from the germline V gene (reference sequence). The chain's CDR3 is CASSTRGYEQYF. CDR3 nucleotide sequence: TGTGCCAGCAGTACACGAGGCTACGAGCAGTACTTC.

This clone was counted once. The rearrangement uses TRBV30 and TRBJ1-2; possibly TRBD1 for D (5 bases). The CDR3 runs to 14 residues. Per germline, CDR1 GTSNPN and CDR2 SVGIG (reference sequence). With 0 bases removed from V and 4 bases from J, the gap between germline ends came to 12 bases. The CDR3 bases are TGTGCCTGGAGTGTAAGGGGCAGGGTCTATGGCTACACCTTC. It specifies CAWSVRGRVYGYTF.

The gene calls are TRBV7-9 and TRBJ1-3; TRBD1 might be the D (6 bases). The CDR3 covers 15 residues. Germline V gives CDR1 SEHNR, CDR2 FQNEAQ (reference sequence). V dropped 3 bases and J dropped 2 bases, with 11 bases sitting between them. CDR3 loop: CASSFATGTGNTIYF. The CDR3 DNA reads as TGTGCCAGCAGCTTTGCCACAGGGACTGGAAACACCATATATTTT. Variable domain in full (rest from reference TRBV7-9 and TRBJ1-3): DTGVSQNPRHKITKRGQNVTFRCDPISEHNRLYWYRQTLGQGPEFLTYFQNEAQLEKSRLLSDRFSAERPKGSFSTLEIQRTEQGDSAMYLCASSFATGTGNTIYFGEGSWLTVV.

The CDR3, as DNA: TGTGCCAGTAGTAGGGGACAATATAGCAATCAGCCCCAGCATTTT. This encodes CASSRGQYSNQPQHF. The genes are TRBV19 and TRBJ1-5; D might be TRBD1 (6 bases). This CDR3 comprises 15 residues. Germline V gene data show CDR1 as LNHDA and CDR2 as SQIVND (reference sequence). The ends were cut back, 4 bases at V and 0 bases at J, with 10 bases in the middle.

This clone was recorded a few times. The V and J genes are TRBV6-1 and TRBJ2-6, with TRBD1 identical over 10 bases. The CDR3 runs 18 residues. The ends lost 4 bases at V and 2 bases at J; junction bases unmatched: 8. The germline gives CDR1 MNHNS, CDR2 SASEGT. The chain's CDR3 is CASSGRDRGKAGANVLTF. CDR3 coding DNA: TGTGCCAGCAGTGGGCGGGACAGGGGAAAGGCTGGGGCCAACGTCCTGACTTTC.

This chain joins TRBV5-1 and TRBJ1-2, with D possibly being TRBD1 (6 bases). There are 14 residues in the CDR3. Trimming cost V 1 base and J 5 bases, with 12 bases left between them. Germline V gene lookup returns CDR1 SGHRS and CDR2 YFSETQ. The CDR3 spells CASSLKGGQYGYTF. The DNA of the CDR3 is TGCGCCAGCAGCTTGAAAGGAGGACAGTATGGCTACACCTTC.

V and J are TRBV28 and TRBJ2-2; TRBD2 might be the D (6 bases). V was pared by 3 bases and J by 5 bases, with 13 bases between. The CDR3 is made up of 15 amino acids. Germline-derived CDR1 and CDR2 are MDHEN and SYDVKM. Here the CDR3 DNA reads TGTGCCAGCAGTTTGGGAGGTCATGGAACCGGGGAGCTGTTTTTT. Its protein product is CASSLGGHGTGELFF. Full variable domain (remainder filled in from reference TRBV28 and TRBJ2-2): DVKVTQSSRYLVKRTGEKVFLECVQDMDHENMFWYRQDPGLGLRLIYFSYDVKMKEKGDIPEGYSVSREKKERFSLILESASTNQTSMYLCASSLGGHGTGELFFGEGSRLTVL.

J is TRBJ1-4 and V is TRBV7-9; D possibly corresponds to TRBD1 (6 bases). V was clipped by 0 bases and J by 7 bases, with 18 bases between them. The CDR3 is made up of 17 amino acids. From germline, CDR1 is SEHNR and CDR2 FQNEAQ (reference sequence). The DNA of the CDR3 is TGTGCCAGCAGCTTAGCGCTCCGGGGGGGGGCTCGTGAAAAACTGTTTTTT. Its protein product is CASSLALRGGAREKLFF.

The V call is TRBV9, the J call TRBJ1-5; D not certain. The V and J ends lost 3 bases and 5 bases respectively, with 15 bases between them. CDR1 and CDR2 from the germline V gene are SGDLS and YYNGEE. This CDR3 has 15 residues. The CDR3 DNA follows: TGTGCCAGCAGCGCAGCGGACGGTGGCTATCAGCCCCAGCATTTT. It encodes CASSAADGGYQPQHF.

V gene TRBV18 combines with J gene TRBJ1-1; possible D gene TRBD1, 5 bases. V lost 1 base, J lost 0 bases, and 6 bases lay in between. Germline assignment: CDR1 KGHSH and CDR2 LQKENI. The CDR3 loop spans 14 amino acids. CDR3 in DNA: TGTGCCAGCTCACCACTGGACATGAACACTGAAGCTTTCTTT. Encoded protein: CASSPLDMNTEAFF.

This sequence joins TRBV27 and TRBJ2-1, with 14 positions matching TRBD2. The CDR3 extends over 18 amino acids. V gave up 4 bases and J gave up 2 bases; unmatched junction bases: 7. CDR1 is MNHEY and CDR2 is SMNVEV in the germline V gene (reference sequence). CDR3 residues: CASSSQGLAGAPYNEQFF. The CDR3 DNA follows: TGTGCCAGCAGTTCCCAGGGACTAGCGGGAGCCCCCTACAATGAGCAGTTCTTC.

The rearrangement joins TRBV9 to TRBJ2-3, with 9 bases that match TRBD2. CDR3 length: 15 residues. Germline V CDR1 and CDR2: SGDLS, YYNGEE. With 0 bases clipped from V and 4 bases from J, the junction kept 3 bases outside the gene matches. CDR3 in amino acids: CASSVDSGSPDTQYF. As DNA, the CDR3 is TGTGCCAGCAGCGTAGATAGCGGGAGTCCAGATACGCAGTATTTT.

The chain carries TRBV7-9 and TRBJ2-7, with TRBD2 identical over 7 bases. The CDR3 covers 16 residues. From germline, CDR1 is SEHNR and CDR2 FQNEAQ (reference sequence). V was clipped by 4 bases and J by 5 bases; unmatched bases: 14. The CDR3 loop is CASSSQGGGRTNEQYF. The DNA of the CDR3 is TGTGCCAGCAGCTCGCAGGGTGGCGGGAGAACCAACGAGCAGTACTTC.

The CDR3 reads CASSDPGQPNTEAFF. Written as DNA, the CDR3 is TGTGCCAGCAGTGATCCGGGACAGCCGAACACTGAAGCTTTCTTT. The chain recombines TRBV2 with TRBJ1-1, with 7 bases lining up with TRBD1. The CDR3 covers 15 residues. Germline assignment: CDR1 SNHLY and CDR2 FYNNEI. Losses at the gene ends were 3 bases for V and 1 base for J; bases not matched to a gene: 5.

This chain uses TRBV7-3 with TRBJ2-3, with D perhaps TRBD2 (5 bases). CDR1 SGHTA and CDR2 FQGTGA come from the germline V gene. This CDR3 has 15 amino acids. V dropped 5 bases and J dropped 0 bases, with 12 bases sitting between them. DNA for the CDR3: TGTGCCAGCAGCCCCAGCGGTTCTAGCACAGATACGCAGTATTTT. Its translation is CASSPSGSSTDTQYF.

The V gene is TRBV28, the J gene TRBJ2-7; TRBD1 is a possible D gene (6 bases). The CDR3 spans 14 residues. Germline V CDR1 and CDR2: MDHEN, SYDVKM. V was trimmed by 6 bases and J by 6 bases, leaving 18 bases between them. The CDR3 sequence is CASSAVTGTLEQYF. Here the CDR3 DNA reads TGTGCCAGCAGCGCAGTAACCGGGACACTCGAGCAGTACTTC.

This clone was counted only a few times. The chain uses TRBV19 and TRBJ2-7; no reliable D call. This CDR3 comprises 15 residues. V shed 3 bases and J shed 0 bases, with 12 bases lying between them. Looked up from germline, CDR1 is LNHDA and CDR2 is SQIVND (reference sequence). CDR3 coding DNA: TGTGCCAGTAGTATTTGGCTGGCTGACTCCTACGAGCAGTACTTC. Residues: CASSIWLADSYEQYF.

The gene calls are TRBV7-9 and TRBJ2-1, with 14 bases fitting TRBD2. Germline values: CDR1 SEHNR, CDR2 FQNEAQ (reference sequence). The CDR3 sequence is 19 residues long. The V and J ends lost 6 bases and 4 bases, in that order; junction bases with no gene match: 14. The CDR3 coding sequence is TGTGCCAGCAGACTACCGGGACTAGCGGGAGAGAAAGGATACAATGAGCAGTTCTTC. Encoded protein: CASRLPGLAGEKGYNEQFF. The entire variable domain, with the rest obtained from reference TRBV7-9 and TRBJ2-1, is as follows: DTGVSQNPRHKITKRGQNVTFRCDPISEHNRLYWYRQTLGQGPEFLTYFQNEAQLEKSRLLSDRFSAERPKGSFSTLEIQRTEQGDSAMYLCASRLPGLAGEKGYNEQFFGPGTRLTVL.

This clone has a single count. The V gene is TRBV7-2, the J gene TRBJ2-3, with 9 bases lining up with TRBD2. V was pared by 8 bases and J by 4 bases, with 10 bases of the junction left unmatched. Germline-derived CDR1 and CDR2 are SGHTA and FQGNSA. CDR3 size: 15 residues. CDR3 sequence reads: CASAEGGRAADTQYF. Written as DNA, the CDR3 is TGTGCCAGCGCCGAGGGCGGGAGGGCGGCAGATACGCAGTATTTT.

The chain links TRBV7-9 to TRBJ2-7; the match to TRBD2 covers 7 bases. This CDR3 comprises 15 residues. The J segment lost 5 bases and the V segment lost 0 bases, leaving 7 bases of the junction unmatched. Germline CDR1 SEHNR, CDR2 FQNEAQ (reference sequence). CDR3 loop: CASSLAVGLVHEQYF. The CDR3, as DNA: TGTGCCAGCAGCTTAGCAGTCGGACTAGTCCACGAGCAGTACTTC.

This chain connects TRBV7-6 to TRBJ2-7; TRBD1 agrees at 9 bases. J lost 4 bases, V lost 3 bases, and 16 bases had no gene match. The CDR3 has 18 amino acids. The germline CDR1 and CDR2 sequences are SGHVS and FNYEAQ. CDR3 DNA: TGTGCCAGCAGCTTCGCATCCCCATCCGGGACAGGGACATACGAGCAGTACTTC. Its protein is CASSFASPSGTGTYEQYF.

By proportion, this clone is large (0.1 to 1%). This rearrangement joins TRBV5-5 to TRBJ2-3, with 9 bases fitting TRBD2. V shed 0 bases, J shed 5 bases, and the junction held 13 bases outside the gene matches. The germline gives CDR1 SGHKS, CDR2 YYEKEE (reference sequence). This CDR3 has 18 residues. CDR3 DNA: TGTGCCAGCAGCTTGGAACCGGGCTTAGCGGGAGTCAGAGATACGCAGTATTTT. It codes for CASSLEPGLAGVRDTQYF. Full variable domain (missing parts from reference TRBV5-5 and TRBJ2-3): DAGVTQSPTHLIKTRGQQVTLRCSPISGHKSVSWYQQVLGQGPQFIFQYYEKEERGRGNFPDRFSARQFPNYSSELNVNALLLGDSALYLCASSLEPGLAGVRDTQYFGPGTRLTVL.

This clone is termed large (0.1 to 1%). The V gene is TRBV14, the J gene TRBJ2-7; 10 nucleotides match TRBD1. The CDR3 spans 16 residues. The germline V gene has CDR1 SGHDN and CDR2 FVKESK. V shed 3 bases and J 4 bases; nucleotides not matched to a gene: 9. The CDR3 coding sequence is TGTGCCAGCAGCCACCCTAGGACAGGGGGGAGTTACGAGCAGTACTTC. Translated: CASSHPRTGGSYEQYF.

The CDR3 sequence is CASSAEAATTSGNTIYF. The CDR3 DNA is TGTGCCAGCAGTGCGGAGGCAGCCACTACCTCTGGAAACACCATATATTTT. This chain connects TRBV2 to TRBJ1-3; D uncertain. Trimming stripped 4 bases from V and 0 bases from J, with 16 bases between. This CDR3 comprises 17 residues. The germline CDR1 and CDR2 sequences are SNHLY and FYNNEI.